This TCR beta chain stems from a study of early T cells in non-severe SARS-CoV-2 infection. Study findings and constraints: The VDJdb matching leaned toward anti-spike CD8 responses and overlooked private and CD4 specificities.

The CDR3 runs to 14 residues. The V gene's germline CDR1 is ENHRY and CDR2 SYGVKD. V was clipped by 3 bases and J by 2 bases, with 11 bases between them. TCRdb re-derived calls from the 5' RACE reads in MiXCR, one entry per CDR3 protein. The sample carries around 100,000 distinct CDR3 sequences, roughly 15% recorded once. Note on this clonotype: The target antigen is unknown.

Sequences were obtained from whole blood. The sequence was obtained from an adult who was a healthcare worker with PCR-confirmed SARS-CoV-2 infection or an uninfected control (not recorded which). The chain joins TRBV10-3 to TRBJ2-7; D might be TRBD1 or TRBD2, each matching 5 bases. The CDR3 sequence: CAISDPEGPYEQYF. For the CDR3, the DNA is TGTGCCATCAGTGATCCCGAGGGACCCTACGAGCAGTACTTC.